This paragraph reports one T cell receptor (beta chain). Its target is not known. Regarding time point: week 47, end of study. Vaccination comprised doses that each held 300 ug of mutant IDH1 20-mer peptide, plus topical imiquimod. The patients received vaccinations eight times, in weeks 1, 3, 5, 7, 11, 15, 19 and 23. TCRdb's copy holds only in-frame clones and misses some; the assay was immunoSEQ multiplex PCR. The table includes 45,000 to 65,000 clones, 65% detected once. This entry is derived from a study of a mutant IDH1 vaccine in newly diagnosed glioma. The overall study: The start of vaccination came 4-6 weeks after radiotherapy alone, or with temozolomide cycles. Most had both radiotherapy and temozolomide beforehand; others had only one.

Overall study findings and caveats: In 80% to 95% of patients, immune responses induced by the vaccine occurred.

The sequencing used peripheral blood mononuclear cells (PBMCs), collected from a glioma patient whose treatment included an IDH1 peptide vaccine. The origin of this receptor is a man in his forties with glioma. Some clones in this sample may be carry-over from other donors' samples.

The chain's CDR3 is CASSLMSGTTPSSNYGYTF. CDR3 sequence (DNA): TGTGCCAGCAGCTTGATGTCCGGGACAACCCCCAGTAGCAATTATGGCTACACCTTC. The rearrangement links TRBV7-6 to TRBJ1-2; TRBD1 might be the D (6 bases). Germline assignment: CDR1 SGHVS and CDR2 FNYEAQ. V was trimmed by 3 bases and J by 5 bases, leaving 28 bases between them. CDR3 length equals 19 residues.